The sequence of this TCR beta chain was determined in a study of vaccination and CD4 T cells after COVID-19. The study's findings and limits: Nearly all convalescent vaccine-specific clones, 304 of 307, recognized only SARS-CoV-2 spike.

Treatment in this sample: roughly ten-day PBMC culture with coronavirus spike peptide pools or control peptides (ViraFEST assay). The Oncomine TCR Beta short-read assay was what sequenced the DNA obtained from cultured CD4+ T cells. TCRdb called the PCR reads again in MiXCR, with one record for every CDR3 protein. The data contain 15,000 or so distinct CDR3 sequences, 40% to 50% of them singletons. V lost 4 bases and J lost 2; bases outside the gene matches: 5. The germline V gene encodes CDR1 SGHNT and CDR2 YYREEE (reference sequence). CDR3 size: 15 residues. Points on this clonotype: Its target is not known.

This TCR was sampled from a human donor with COVID-19. J is TRBJ2-7 and V is TRBV5-4, with 11 nucleotides matching TRBD2. Specimen: cultured CD4+ T cells from blood, collected after SARS-CoV-2 vaccination. In DNA form, the CDR3 reads TGTGCCAGCAGCCAGGGACTAGCGGAGACCTACGAGCAGTACTTC. Protein: CASSQGLAETYEQYF.